Below, 26 T cell receptor beta chains from the same sample are listed, as sequenced in a study of T cells and copy number aberrations in small-cell lung cancer (dated by TCRdb to the early 2020s). The library was built by means of the immunoSEQ multiplex PCR assay. TCRdb took this table from immuneACCESS and kept in-frame rearrangements with V and J called. Such tables lack part of the clones; where checked against another copy, unresolved V genes explain under half of the gap, and the rest is unexplained. This sample holds around 2,500 clones; approximately 80% were observed only once. Together, the top ten hold around 5% of the sample. Input material: normal tissue next to the tumor. Receptors originate from a woman aged 45-65 years with small cell lung cancer.

This clone was counted only a few times. The chain recombines TRBV25-1 with TRBJ2-7; a weak D match, TRBD1 (7 bases). The CDR3 runs 13 residues. Trimming took off 8 bases at V and 2 bases at J, with 13 bases between the two ends. Germline V gives CDR1 MGHDK, CDR2 SYGVNS. CDR3 protein: CASRGTATYEQYF. The CDR3 DNA reads as TGTGCCAGCCGGGGGACAGCCACCTACGAGCAGTACTTC.

This clone was recorded a few times. This chain connects TRBV30 to TRBJ2-4, with D possibly being TRBD1 (6 bases). Trimming pared 5 bases from V and 3 bases from J, leaving 14 bases between. Germline CDR1 reads GTSNPN; CDR2 reads SVGIG (reference sequence). This CDR3 region has 14 residues. The CDR3 reads CAWGSQGGKNIQYF. CDR3 sequence (DNA): TGTGCCTGGGGGTCACAAGGGGGCAAAAACATTCAGTACTTC.

To note about this clone: At one end the junction does not follow the germline gene, possibly because of a read error. The J gene is TRBJ1-2, the V gene TRBV30; D remains unclear. The germline V gene has CDR1 GTSNPN and CDR2 SVGIG (reference sequence). The CDR3 length is 12 residues. DNA of the CDR3: TGTGCCCGGACCGTGGGAAGCTATGGCTACATCTTC. Its protein is CARTVGSYGYIF.

The chain has TRBV28 and TRBJ1-5; D remains ambiguous. The CDR3 runs 17 residues. Trimming cost V 6 bases and J 3 bases, with 21 bases left between them. Per the germline V gene, CDR1 is MDHEN and CDR2 is SYDVKM. CDR3 in DNA: TGTGCCAGCAGCCCTCCCCTCGAGGGCGGCCCCAATCAGCCCCAGCATTTT. It codes for CASSPPLEGGPNQPQHF. Combining the CDR3 with reference TRBV28 and TRBJ1-5 gives the whole variable domain DVKVTQSSRYLVKRTGEKVFLECVQDMDHENMFWYRQDPGLGLRLIYFSYDVKMKEKGDIPEGYSVSREKKERFSLILESASTNQTSMYLCASSPPLEGGPNQPQHFGDGTRLSIL.

This chain links TRBV19 with TRBJ2-2; weak D call: TRBD2 (6 bases). The V gene lost 4 bases and the J gene lost 1 base, with 10 bases spanning the gap. The CDR3 is 15 residues long. The germline gives CDR1 LNHDA, CDR2 SQIVND (reference sequence). The CDR3 DNA is TGTGCCAGTAGTAAGACAGCGGGGAACACCGGGGAGCTGTTTTTT. Amino acid sequence: CASSKTAGNTGELFF.

This clone has a single count. V and J are TRBV6-1 and TRBJ1-1, with a weak D call TRBD1 (5 bases). The germline V gene encodes CDR1 MNHNS and CDR2 SASEGT. The CDR3 loop spans 13 amino acids. V was pared by 6 bases and J by 4 bases, with 12 bases between. CDR3 sequence (DNA): TGTGCCAGCAGGCAGGGAGTACTCACTGAAGCTTTCTTT. It encodes CASRQGVLTEAFF.

Points on this clone: In the same sample, other DNA sequences code for this CDR3. The genes are TRBV30 and TRBJ1-1; the D is unclear. Trimming removed 2 bases at V and 2 bases at J, with 12 bases between. Germline V gene data show CDR1 as GTSNPN and CDR2 as SVGIG (reference sequence). The CDR3 length is 14 residues. CDR3 loop: CAWSLTGVNTEAFF. The CDR3 bases are TGTGCCTGGAGTCTTACTGGGGTTAACACTGAAGCTTTCTTT.

This clone was detected once. This chain uses TRBV7-9 with TRBJ2-3; unclear D gene. The CDR3 sequence is 13 residues long. V shed 5 bases and J shed 6 bases, with 12 bases lying between them. Germline loops: CDR1 SEHNR, CDR2 FQNEAQ (reference sequence). Here the CDR3 DNA reads TGTGCCAGCAGCCGCTCCCTGGGGGATACGCAGTATTTT. Amino acids: CASSRSLGDTQYF. Full variable domain (rest looked up from reference TRBV7-9 and TRBJ2-3): DTGVSQNPRHKITKRGQNVTFRCDPISEHNRLYWYRQTLGQGPEFLTYFQNEAQLEKSRLLSDRFSAERPKGSFSTLEIQRTEQGDSAMYLCASSRSLGDTQYFGPGTRLTVL.

The V and J genes are TRBV5-1 and TRBJ2-2; TRBD1 is a possible D gene (6 bases). The length of the CDR3 is 15 residues. Trimming removed 2 bases at V and 4 bases at J, with 12 bases between. Germline V gene lookup returns CDR1 SGHRS and CDR2 YFSETQ. CDR3 nucleotides: TGCGCCAGCAGCTTTCGACAGGACCGCACCGGGGAGCTGTTTTTT. Translating it yields CASSFRQDRTGELFF.

This clone was seen more than once but under ten times. This sequence joins TRBV4-2 and TRBJ1-2; D not resolved. Germline CDR1 and CDR2: LGHNA and YNFKEQ. The CDR3 loop spans 13 amino acids. Trimming stripped 0 bases from V and 8 bases from J, with 10 bases between. This CDR3 reads CASSQEGTWGYTF. For the CDR3, the DNA is TGTGCCAGCAGCCAAGAAGGTACATGGGGCTACACCTTC.

This sequence joins TRBV28 and TRBJ1-3, with D possibly matching TRBD1 (5 bases). The length of the CDR3 is 15 residues. The V end was cut by 8 bases, the J end by 0 bases, with 14 bases between. Germline V CDR1 and CDR2: MDHEN, SYDVKM. The CDR3 sequence: CASGGTLISGNTIYF. CDR3 coding DNA: TGTGCCAGCGGGGGAACACTTATCTCTGGAAACACCATATATTTT.

The chain couples TRBV12-1 to TRBJ1-5. TRBV12-1 is tagged as a pseudogene. CDR3 length: 16 residues. CDR3 region: CASRHAGDICNQPQHF. The CDR3 DNA sequence: TGTGCCAGCCGCCATGCGGGGGATATATGCAATCAGCCCCAGCATTTT.

This chain links TRBV11-3 with TRBJ2-1; 8 bases match TRBD1. From germline, CDR1 is SGHNT and CDR2 YENEEA. Trimming removed 2 bases from V and 6 bases from J; junction bases left unmatched: 6. CDR3 length equals 15 residues. CDR3 in amino acids: CASSLSQGAINEQFF. For the CDR3, the DNA is TGTGCCAGCAGCTTAAGTCAGGGGGCTATCAATGAGCAGTTCTTC.

The V call is TRBV11-2, the J call TRBJ2-6; D is unclear. The V end was cut by 5 bases, the J end by 8 bases, with 22 bases between. Germline CDR1 SGHAT, CDR2 FQNNGV. This CDR3 has 17 amino acids. CDR3 amino acids: CASSTPRLRIGPNVLTF. DNA for the CDR3: TGTGCCAGCAGCACCCCTCGCCTTCGAATAGGGCCCAACGTCCTGACTTTC.

The chain joins TRBV7-2 to TRBJ1-1; D might be TRBD1 (6 bases). This CDR3 has 16 amino acids. Trimming stripped 2 bases from V and 0 bases from J, with 13 bases between. The germline gives CDR1 SGHTA, CDR2 FQGNSA. The CDR3: CASSLTQGPLNTEAFF. The CDR3 DNA reads as TGTGCCAGCAGCTTAACCCAGGGGCCTTTGAACACTGAAGCTTTCTTT.

The rearrangement links TRBV27 to TRBJ1-2; 9 bases are a match to TRBD1. The CDR3 sequence is 14 residues long. Per germline, CDR1 MNHEY and CDR2 SMNVEV (reference sequence). Trimming took 5 bases from V and 3 from J; bases not matched to a gene: 4. In DNA, the CDR3 is TGTGCCAGCAGTCAAGGGACAGGGTACTATGGCTACACCTTC. This encodes CASSQGTGYYGYTF.

The table lists this clone with a few counts. This chain uses TRBV11-2 with TRBJ1-2; 9 bases are a match to TRBD1. This CDR3 has 14 amino acids. CDR1 SGHAT and CDR2 FQNNGV come from the germline V gene. Trimming at V came to 5 bases and at J to 4 bases, leaving 5 bases not matched to a gene. The CDR3 loop reads CASSPTGGLYGYTF. Written as DNA, the CDR3 is TGTGCCAGCAGCCCCACAGGGGGCCTCTATGGCTACACCTTC.

For this clone: The same CDR3 is also encoded by other DNA sequences in this sample. The CDR3 DNA follows: TGCGCCAGCAGCTTGCCAGGGGACTATGGCTACACCTTC. This codes for CASSLPGDYGYTF. The chain links TRBV5-1 to TRBJ1-2, with D possibly being TRBD1 (6 bases). The CDR3 consists of 13 residues. Germline-derived CDR1 and CDR2 are SGHRS and YFSETQ. V gave up 1 base and J gave up 3 bases, with 7 bases separating them.

The chain has TRBV28 and TRBJ1-2; D remains unclear. This CDR3 comprises 11 residues. The V gene lost 3 bases and the J gene lost 5 bases, with 4 bases spanning the gap. Germline CDR1 reads MDHEN; CDR2 reads SYDVKM. CDR3 nucleotide sequence: TGTGCCAGCAGTTTGAAGTATGGCTACACCTTC. Translated, it gives CASSLKYGYTF.

This clone turned up a few times. CDR3 DNA: TGTGCCAGCAGTGAAAGGTTGGTCTATGGCTACACCTTC. This codes for CASSERLVYGYTF. V usage is TRBV2 and J usage is TRBJ1-2; no definite D call. The germline CDR1 and CDR2 sequences are SNHLY and FYNNEI. The V end was cut by 2 bases, the J end by 4 bases, with 8 bases between. This CDR3 has 13 residues.

This chain links TRBV7-9 with TRBJ1-2; weak D call: TRBD1 (5 bases). The CDR3 is 19 residues long. Per the germline V gene, CDR1 is SEHNR and CDR2 is FQNEAQ (reference sequence). V was trimmed by 6 bases and J by 0 bases, leaving 26 bases between them. The CDR3 sequence: CASRPAPPGHIPTNYGYTF. The CDR3 DNA reads as TGTGCCAGCAGACCGGCCCCCCCCGGACACATACCTACTAACTATGGCTACACCTTC.

This chain joins TRBV15 and TRBJ2-6; TRBD2 matches 8 bases. The CDR3 covers 16 residues. Trimming at V came to 2 bases and at J to 0 bases, leaving 0 bases not matched to a gene. The germline CDR1 and CDR2 sequences are LNHNV and YYDKDF (reference sequence). The CDR3 is CATSRLAGSGANVLTF. CDR3 DNA sequence: TGTGCCACCAGCAGACTAGCGGGCTCTGGGGCCAACGTCCTGACTTTC.

The V gene is TRBV7-2, the J gene TRBJ1-1; no clear D gene. V was clipped by 1 base and J by 9 bases, with 18 bases between them. This CDR3 comprises 15 residues. Germline values: CDR1 SGHTA, CDR2 FQGNSA. The CDR3, as DNA: TGTGCCAGCAGCTTAGGAGGCTCAAGGGATGGGAAAGCTTTCTTT. It translates to CASSLGGSRDGKAFF.

This clone is classed as hyperexpanded (1% or more). J is TRBJ2-2 and V is TRBV12-5; a weak D match, TRBD1 (6 bases). This CDR3 comprises 15 residues. V was pared by 6 bases and J by 0 bases, with 11 bases between. Germline lookup yields CDR1 LGHNT and CDR2 FRNRAP. CDR3: CASGSGQTNTGELFF. CDR3 sequence (DNA): TGTGCTAGTGGCTCTGGACAGACGAACACCGGGGAGCTGTTTTTT.

Turning to this clone: At the DNA level, this CDR3 is encoded by other sequences in the same sample as well. The CDR3 coding sequence is TGTGCCCGTACCGTGGGAAGCTATGGCTACACCTTC. It yields the protein CARTVGSYGYTF. The J gene is TRBJ1-2, the V gene TRBV30; D is ambiguous. The germline gives CDR1 GTSNPN, CDR2 SVGIG (reference sequence). The CDR3 loop spans 12 amino acids. V was clipped by 8 bases and J by 4 bases, with 14 bases between them.

The chain couples TRBV9 to TRBJ2-6, with D hard to call. CDR1 and CDR2 from the germline V gene are SGDLS and YYNGEE. This CDR3 region has 15 residues. V dropped 0 bases and J dropped 4 bases, with 8 bases sitting between them. CDR3 protein: CASSVDLPGANVLTF. CDR3 coding DNA: TGTGCCAGCAGCGTAGATCTGCCGGGGGCCAACGTCCTGACTTTC.